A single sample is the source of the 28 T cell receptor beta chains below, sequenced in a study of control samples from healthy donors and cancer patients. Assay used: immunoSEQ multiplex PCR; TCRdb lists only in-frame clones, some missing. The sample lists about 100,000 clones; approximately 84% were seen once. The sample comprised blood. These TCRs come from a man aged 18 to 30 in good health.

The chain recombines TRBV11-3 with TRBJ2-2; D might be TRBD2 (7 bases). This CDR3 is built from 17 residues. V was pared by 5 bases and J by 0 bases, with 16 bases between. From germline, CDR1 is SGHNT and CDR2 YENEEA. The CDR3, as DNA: TGTGCCAGCAGCCCTGGGGGGGGACATCCGAACACCGGGGAGCTGTTTTTT. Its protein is CASSPGGGHPNTGELFF.

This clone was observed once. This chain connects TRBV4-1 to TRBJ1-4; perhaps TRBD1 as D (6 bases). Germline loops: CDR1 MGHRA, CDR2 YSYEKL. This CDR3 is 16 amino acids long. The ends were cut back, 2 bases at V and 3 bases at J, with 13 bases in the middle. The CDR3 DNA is TGCGCCAGCAGCCAAAGAGCGACAGGCCCTAATGAAAAACTGTTTTTT. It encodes CASSQRATGPNEKLFF.

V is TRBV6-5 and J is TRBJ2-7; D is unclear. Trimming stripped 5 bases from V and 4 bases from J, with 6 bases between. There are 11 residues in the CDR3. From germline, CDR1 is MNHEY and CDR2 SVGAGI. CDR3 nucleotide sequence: TGTGCCAGCAGTAACTATTACGAGCAGTACTTC. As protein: CASSNYYEQYF.

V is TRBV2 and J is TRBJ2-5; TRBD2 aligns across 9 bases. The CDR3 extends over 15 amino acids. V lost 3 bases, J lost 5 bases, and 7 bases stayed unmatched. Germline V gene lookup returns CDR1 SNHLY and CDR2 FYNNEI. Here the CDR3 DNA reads TGTGCCAGCAGTGACCCTAGCGGGACGCTGGAGACCCAGTACTTC. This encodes CASSDPSGTLETQYF.

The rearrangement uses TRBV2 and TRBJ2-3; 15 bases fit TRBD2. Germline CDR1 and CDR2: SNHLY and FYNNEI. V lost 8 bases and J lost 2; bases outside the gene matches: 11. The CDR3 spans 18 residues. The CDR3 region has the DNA TGTGCCAGCGACGACAGGAGGACTAGCGGGGGGGTCACAGATACGCAGTATTTT. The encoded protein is CASDDRRTSGGVTDTQYF.

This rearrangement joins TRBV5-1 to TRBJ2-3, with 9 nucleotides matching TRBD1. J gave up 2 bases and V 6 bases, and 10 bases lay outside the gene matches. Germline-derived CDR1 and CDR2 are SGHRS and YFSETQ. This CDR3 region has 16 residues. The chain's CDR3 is CASILGGDRVTDTQYF. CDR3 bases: TGCGCCAGCATCCTGGGGGGGGACAGGGTCACAGATACGCAGTATTTT.

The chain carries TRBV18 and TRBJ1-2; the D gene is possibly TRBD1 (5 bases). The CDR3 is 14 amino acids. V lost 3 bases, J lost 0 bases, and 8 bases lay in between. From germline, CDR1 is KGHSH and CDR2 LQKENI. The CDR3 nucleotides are TGTGCCAGCTCACCGGACACCGCTAACTATGGCTACACCTTC. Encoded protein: CASSPDTANYGYTF. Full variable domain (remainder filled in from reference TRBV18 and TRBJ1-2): NAGVMQNPRHLVRRRGQEARLRCSPMKGHSHVYWYRQLPEEGLKFMVYLQKENIIDESGMPKERFSAEFPKEGPSILRIQQVVRGDSAAYFCASSPDTANYGYTFGSGTRLTVV.

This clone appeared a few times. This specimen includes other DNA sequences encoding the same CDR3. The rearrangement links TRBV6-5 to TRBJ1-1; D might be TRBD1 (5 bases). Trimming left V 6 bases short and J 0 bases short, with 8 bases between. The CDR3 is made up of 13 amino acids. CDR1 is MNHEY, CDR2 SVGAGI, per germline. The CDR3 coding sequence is TGTGCCAGCAGGAGGGGAGTGAACACTGAAGCTTTCTTT. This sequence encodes CASRRGVNTEAFF.

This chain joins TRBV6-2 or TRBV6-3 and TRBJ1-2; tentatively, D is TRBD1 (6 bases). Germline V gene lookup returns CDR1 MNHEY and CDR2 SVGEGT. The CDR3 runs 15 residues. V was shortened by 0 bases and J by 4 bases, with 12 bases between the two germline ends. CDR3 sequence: CASSYSPKGGYGYTF. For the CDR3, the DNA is TGTGCCAGCAGTTACTCTCCCAAAGGGGGCTATGGCTACACCTTC.

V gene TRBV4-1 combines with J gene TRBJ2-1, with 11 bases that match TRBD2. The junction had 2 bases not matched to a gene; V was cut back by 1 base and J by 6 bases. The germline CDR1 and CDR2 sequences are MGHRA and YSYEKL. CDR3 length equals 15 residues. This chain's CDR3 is CASSQVLAGVNEQFF. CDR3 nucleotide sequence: TGCGCCAGCAGCCAAGTACTAGCGGGGGTCAATGAGCAGTTCTTC.

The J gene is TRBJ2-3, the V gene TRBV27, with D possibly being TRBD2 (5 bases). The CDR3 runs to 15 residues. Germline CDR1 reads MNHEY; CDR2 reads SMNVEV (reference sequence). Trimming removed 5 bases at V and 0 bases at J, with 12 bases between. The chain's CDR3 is CASSKDWPSTDTQYF. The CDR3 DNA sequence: TGTGCCAGCAGTAAGGACTGGCCTAGCACAGATACGCAGTATTTT.

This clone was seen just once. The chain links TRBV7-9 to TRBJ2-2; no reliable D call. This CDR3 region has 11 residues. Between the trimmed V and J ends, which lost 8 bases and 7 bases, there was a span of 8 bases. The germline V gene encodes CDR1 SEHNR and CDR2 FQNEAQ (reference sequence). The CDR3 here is CASVKGGELFF. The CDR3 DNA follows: TGTGCCAGCGTCAAGGGCGGGGAGCTGTTTTTT.

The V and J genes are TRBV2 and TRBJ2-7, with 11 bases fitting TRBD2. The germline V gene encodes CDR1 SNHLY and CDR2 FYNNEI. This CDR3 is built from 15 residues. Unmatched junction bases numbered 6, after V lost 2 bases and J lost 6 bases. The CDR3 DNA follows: TGTGCCAGCAGTGAACAGCTAGCGGGGGGAAGCGAGCAGTACTTC. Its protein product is CASSEQLAGGSEQYF.

The CDR3 coding sequence is TGTGCCAGCAGTGCCCGAGACACTGAAGCTTTCTTT. Amino acids: CASSARDTEAFF. The chain has TRBV25-1 and TRBJ1-1; no reliable D call. Per the germline V gene, CDR1 is MGHDK and CDR2 is SYGVNS. This CDR3 is 12 amino acids long. V was pared by 4 bases and J by 3 bases, with 6 bases between.

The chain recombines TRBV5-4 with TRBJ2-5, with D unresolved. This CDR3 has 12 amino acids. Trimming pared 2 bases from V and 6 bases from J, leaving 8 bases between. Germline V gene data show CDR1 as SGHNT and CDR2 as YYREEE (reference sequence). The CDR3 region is CASSFPQQTQYF. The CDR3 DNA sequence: TGTGCCAGCAGCTTCCCACAACAGACCCAGTACTTC.

The CDR3 DNA reads as TGTGCCAGTAGTATCCCAATGTATAGAGATACTGAAGCTTTCTTT. Translated: CASSIPMYRDTEAFF. The rearrangement joins TRBV19 to TRBJ1-1, with no clear D. V shed 3 bases and J shed 5 bases, with 16 bases lying between them. CDR1 and CDR2 from the germline V gene are LNHDA and SQIVND (reference sequence). CDR3 length equals 15 residues. Full variable domain (outside the CDR3, taken from reference TRBV19 and TRBJ1-1): DGGITQSPKYLFRKEGQNVTLSCEQNLNHDAMYWYRQDPGQGLRLIYYSQIVNDFQKGDIAEGYSVSREKKESFPLTVTSAQKNPTAFYLCASSIPMYRDTEAFFGQGTRLTVV.

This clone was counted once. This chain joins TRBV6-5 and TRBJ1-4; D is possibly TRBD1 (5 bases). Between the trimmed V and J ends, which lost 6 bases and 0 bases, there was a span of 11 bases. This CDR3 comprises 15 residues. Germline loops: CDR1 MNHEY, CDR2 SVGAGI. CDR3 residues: CASSATVPTNEKLFF. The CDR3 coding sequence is TGTGCCAGCAGCGCGACAGTGCCAACTAATGAAAAACTGTTTTTT.

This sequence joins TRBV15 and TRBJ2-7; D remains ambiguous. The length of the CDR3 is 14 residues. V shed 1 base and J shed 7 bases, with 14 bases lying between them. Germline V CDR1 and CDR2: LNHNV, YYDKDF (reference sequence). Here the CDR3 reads CATSRGNLLGEQYV. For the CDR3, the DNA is TGTGCCACCAGCAGAGGAAACCTACTGGGAGAGCAGTACGTC.

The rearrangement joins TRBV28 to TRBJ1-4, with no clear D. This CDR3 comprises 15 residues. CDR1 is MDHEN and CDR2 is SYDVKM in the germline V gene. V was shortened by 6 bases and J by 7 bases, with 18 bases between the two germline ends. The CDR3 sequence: CASSFFFGRSEKLFF. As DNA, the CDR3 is TGTGCCAGCAGCTTCTTCTTCGGTCGGTCTGAAAAACTGTTTTTT.

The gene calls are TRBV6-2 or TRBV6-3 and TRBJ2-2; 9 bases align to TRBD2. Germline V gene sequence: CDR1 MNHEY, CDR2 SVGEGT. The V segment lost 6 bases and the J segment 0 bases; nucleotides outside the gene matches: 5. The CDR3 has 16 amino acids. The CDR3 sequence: CASSPERGANTGELFF. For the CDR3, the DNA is TGTGCCAGCAGCCCCGAGCGGGGGGCGAACACCGGGGAGCTGTTTTTT.

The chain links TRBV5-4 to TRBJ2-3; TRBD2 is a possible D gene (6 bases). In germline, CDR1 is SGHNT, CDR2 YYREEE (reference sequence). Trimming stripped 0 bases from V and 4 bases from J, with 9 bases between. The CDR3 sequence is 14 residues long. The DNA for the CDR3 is TGTGCCAGCAGCTTGGGGAGGGCCCCAGATACGCAGTATTTT. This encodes CASSLGRAPDTQYF.

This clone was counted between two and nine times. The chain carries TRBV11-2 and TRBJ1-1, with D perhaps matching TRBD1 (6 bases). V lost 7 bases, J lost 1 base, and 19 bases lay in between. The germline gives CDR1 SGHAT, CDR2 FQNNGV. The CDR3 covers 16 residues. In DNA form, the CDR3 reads TGTGCCAGCACCGTACAGGGAAAAGGGAAGAACACTGAAGCTTTCTTT. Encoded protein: CASTVQGKGKNTEAFF.

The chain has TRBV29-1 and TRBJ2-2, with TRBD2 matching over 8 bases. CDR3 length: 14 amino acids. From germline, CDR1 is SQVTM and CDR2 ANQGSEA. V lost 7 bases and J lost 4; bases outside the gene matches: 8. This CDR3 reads CSGGAGAGTGELFF. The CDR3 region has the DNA TGCAGCGGAGGAGCGGGGGCGGGCACCGGGGAGCTGTTTTTT.

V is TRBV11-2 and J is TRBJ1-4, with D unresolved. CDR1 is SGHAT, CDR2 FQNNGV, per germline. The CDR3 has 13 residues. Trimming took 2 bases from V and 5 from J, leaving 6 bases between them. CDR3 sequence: CASSLLVNEKLFF. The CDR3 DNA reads TGTGCCAGCAGCTTACTGGTGAATGAAAAACTGTTTTTT.

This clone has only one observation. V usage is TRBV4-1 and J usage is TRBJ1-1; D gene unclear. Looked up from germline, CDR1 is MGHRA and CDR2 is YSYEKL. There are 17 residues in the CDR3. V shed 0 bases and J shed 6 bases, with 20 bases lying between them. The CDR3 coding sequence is TGCGCCAGCAGCCAAGATCCCCGACGGCCCCGCGATGCTGAAGCTTTCTTT. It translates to CASSQDPRRPRDAEAFF.

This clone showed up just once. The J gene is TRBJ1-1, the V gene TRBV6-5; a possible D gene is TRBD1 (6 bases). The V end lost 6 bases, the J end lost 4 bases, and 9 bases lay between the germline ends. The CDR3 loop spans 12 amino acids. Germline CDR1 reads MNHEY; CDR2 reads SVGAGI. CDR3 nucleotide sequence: TGTGCCAGCAGCCGAGGGGGCACTGAAGCTTTCTTT. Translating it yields CASSRGGTEAFF.

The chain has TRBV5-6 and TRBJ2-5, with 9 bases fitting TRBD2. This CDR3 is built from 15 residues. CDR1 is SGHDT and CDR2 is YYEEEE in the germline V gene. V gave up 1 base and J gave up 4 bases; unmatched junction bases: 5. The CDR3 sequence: CASSLYAGGPETQYF. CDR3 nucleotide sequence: TGTGCCAGCAGCTTGTACGCGGGGGGGCCAGAGACCCAGTACTTC.

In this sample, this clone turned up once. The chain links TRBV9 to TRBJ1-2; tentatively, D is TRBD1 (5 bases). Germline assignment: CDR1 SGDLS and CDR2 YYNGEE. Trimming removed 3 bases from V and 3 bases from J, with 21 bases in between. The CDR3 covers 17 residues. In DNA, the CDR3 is TGTGCCAGCAGCGCCCCACCGGGACCTCGGCGTCACTATGGCTACACCTTC. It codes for CASSAPPGPRRHYGYTF.